This paragraph covers one TCR beta chain sequence. The sample is drawn from a study of blood T cell repertoires in COVID-19. Study-level background: Samples representing acute and convalescent COVID-19 were sourced from the United States, Italy and Spain.

The protocol was immunoSEQ multiplex PCR, while the TCRdb copy is restricted to in-frame clones and leaves out a portion. The repertoire holds approximately 200,000 clones, with 65% to 90% as singletons. In terms of age and location, participants ranged from roughly 18 to 90 years and lived in about two dozen US areas. This CDR3 contains 15 residues. Trimming cost V 0 bases and J 10 bases, with 14 bases left between them. Germline V gene lookup returns CDR1 SGHDT and CDR2 YYEEEE. The V gene is TRBV5-6, the J gene TRBJ1-6, with D possibly TRBD1 on 6 matching bases. The sequence derives from a middle-aged man who had recovered from COVID-19. Sequencing was done on a sample of PBMCs or T cells enriched from blood (not recorded which). CDR3 DNA sequence: TGTGCCAGCAGCTTGGAACAGGGAAGATTCTCACCCCTCCACTTT. Translated, it gives CASSLEQGRFSPLHF. Full variable domain (remainder filled in from reference TRBV5-6 and TRBJ1-6): DAGVTQSPTHLIKTRGQQVTLRCSPKSGHDTVSWYQQALGQGPQFIFQYYEEEERQRGNFPDRFSGHQFPNYSSELNVNALLLGDSALYLCASSLEQGRFSPLHFGNGTRLTVT.